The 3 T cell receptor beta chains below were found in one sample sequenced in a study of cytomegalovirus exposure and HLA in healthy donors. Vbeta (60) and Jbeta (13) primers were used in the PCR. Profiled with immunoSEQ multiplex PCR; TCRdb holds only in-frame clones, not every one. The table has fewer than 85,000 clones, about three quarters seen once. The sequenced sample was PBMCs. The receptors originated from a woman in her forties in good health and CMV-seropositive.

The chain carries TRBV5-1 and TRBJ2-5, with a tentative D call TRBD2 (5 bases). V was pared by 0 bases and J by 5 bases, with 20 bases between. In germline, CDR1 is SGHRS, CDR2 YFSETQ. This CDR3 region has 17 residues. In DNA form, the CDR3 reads TGCGCCAGCAGCTTGGGCGGGCACCTTCTACCTCCCGAGACCCAGTACTTC. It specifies CASSLGGHLLPPETQYF. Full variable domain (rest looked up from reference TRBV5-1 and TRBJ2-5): KAGVTQTPRYLIKTRGQQVTLSCSPISGHRSVSWYQQTPGQGLQFLFEYFSETQRNKGNFPGRFSGRQFSNSRSEMNVSTLELGDSALYLCASSLGGHLLPPETQYFGPGTRLLVL.

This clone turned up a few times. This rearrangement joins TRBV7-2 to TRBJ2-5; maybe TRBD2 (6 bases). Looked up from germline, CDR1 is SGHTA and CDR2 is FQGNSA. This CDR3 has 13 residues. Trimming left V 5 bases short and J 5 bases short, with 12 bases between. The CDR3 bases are TGTGCCAGCAGCCTCACCGGAGGGGAGACCCAGTACTTC. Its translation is CASSLTGGETQYF. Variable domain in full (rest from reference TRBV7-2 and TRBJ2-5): GAGVSQSPSNKVTEKGKDVELRCDPISGHTALYWYRQSLGQGLEFLIYFQGNSAPDKSGLPSDRFSAERTGGSVSTLTIQRTQQEDSAVYLCASSLTGGETQYFGPGTRLLVL.

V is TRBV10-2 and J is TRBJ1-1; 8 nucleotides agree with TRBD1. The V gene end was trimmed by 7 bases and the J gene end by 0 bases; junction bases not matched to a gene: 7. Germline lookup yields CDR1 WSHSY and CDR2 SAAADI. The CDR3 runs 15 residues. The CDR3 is CASTRTGTMNTEAFF. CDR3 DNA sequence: TGCGCCAGCACTAGGACAGGGACCATGAACACTGAAGCTTTCTTT.